This TCR beta chain appears in the sequencing data of a study of sequential checkpoint blockade in melanoma. Sample share makes this clone medium-sized. Method: immunoSEQ multiplex PCR; TCRdb's copy keeps in-frame clones and lacks some. The sample contains 5,500 or so clones, less than 60% of which appear only once. Treatment meaning: randomized to nivolumab then ipilimumab (arm A) or the reverse (arm B). This TCR derives from a human patient with melanoma. Some clones in this sample may be carry-over from other donors' samples. Here the sequenced sample was CD8+ T cells sorted from blood (inferred from file names), taken from a patient given nivolumab and ipilimumab in sequence.

The CDR3 is CATSLSQGYEQYF. In DNA form, the CDR3 reads TGTGCCACCAGCTTATCCCAGGGCTACGAGCAGTACTTC. The chain employs TRBV15 and TRBJ2-7; TRBD1 is a possible D gene (5 bases). Per germline, CDR1 LNHNV and CDR2 YYDKDF (reference sequence). V lost 5 bases and J 3 bases, leaving 11 bases between the germline ends. The CDR3 runs 13 residues.